The next 11 T cell receptor beta chains were all read from a single sample in a study of shared clonotypes between healthy human individuals. Using immunoSEQ multiplex PCR, the repertoire was profiled, and TCRdb retains in-frame clones only, with some absent. There are about half a million clones in the sample; over 75% occur only once, and about 13% lies in the top ten. Sequenced material: PBMCs. The receptor set was obtained from a woman aged 40 to 49 in good health. Some clones in this sample may be carry-over from other donors' samples.

CDR3 sequence: CASSLRGLDQPQHF. DNA of the CDR3: TGTGCCAGCAGCTTAAGGGGCCTCGATCAGCCCCAGCATTTT. This sequence joins TRBV5-6 and TRBJ1-5, with D perhaps matching TRBD1 (5 bases). The germline CDR1 and CDR2 sequences are SGHDT and YYEEEE. V shed 2 bases and J shed 5 bases, with 11 bases lying between them. The CDR3 loop spans 14 amino acids.

This chain uses TRBV10-3 with TRBJ2-2, with a possible D match to TRBD1 (6 bases). Germline assignment: CDR1 ENHRY and CDR2 SYGVKD. This CDR3 has 14 amino acids. Trimming shortened V by 6 bases and J by 5 bases, and 13 bases separated the two germline ends. Here the CDR3 reads CAISTDRETGELFF. Written as DNA, the CDR3 is TGTGCCATCAGCACGGACAGAGAGACCGGGGAGCTGTTTTTT.

V and J are TRBV11-2 and TRBJ2-5; D possibly corresponds to TRBD1 (6 bases). V lost 5 bases to trimming and J lost 14 bases, with 21 bases between them. This CDR3 is built from 13 residues. The germline V gene encodes CDR1 SGHAT and CDR2 FQNNGV. The DNA for the CDR3 is TGTGCCAGCAGCCTAAACAGGGAACCGGATCCATACTTC. This gives the protein CASSLNREPDPYF.

The rearrangement joins TRBV5-1 to TRBJ2-7, with TRBD2 matching 10 bases. Unmatched junction bases numbered 2, after V lost 0 bases and J lost 2 bases. Germline-derived CDR1 and CDR2 are SGHRS and YFSETQ. The CDR3 has 15 amino acids. CDR3 loop: CASSLELAGPYEQYF. CDR3 DNA: TGCGCCAGCAGCTTGGAACTAGCGGGACCCTACGAGCAGTACTTC.

In the case of this clone: A far larger clone is only one base removed, so a read error is likely. This chain joins TRBV7-9 and TRBJ2-3; 10 nucleotides match TRBD2. Germline CDR1 is SEHNR and CDR2 is FQNEAQ (reference sequence). J was trimmed by 8 bases and V by 6 bases; bases with no gene match: 11. The CDR3 covers 15 residues. The CDR3 nucleotides read TGTGCCAGCAGTCCCGGGACTAGCGATGCAGTTACGCAGTATTTT. It specifies CASSPGTSDAVTQYF.

The V gene is TRBV5-4, the J gene TRBJ2-7; D call uncertain. The CDR3 has 14 amino acids. Per the germline V gene, CDR1 is SGHNT and CDR2 is YYREEE (reference sequence). V was cut by 1 base and J by 1 base, with 9 bases left in between. The CDR3: CASSLTADSYEQYF. In DNA, the CDR3 is TGTGCCAGCAGCTTGACGGCAGATTCCTACGAGCAGTACTTC. Based on the CDR3 plus reference TRBV5-4 and TRBJ2-7, the full variable domain is ETGVTQSPTHLIKTRGQQVTLRCSSQSGHNTVSWYQQALGQGPQFIFQYYREEENGRGNFPPRFSGLQFPNYSSELNVNALELDDSALYLCASSLTADSYEQYFGPGTRLTVT.

V gene TRBV27 combines with J gene TRBJ1-1, with TRBD1 as a possible D gene (5 bases). The V and J ends lost 0 bases and 3 bases respectively, with 8 bases between them. The CDR3 is 14 residues long. CDR1 and CDR2 (germline): MNHEY, SMNVEV (reference sequence). The CDR3 here is CASSLSGVHTEAFF. For the CDR3, the DNA is TGTGCCAGCAGTTTATCGGGGGTCCACACTGAAGCTTTCTTT.

This clone was observed a few times. This could be a read error, since a much larger clone is one nucleotide away. The chain's CDR3 is CAGSQEGTSGRNLVYEQYF. The CDR3 DNA reads TGTGCCGGCAGCCAGGAAGGGACTAGCGGGCGAAACCTAGTCTACGAGCAGTACTTC. The chain carries TRBV4-2 and TRBJ2-7, with TRBD2 identical over 12 bases. CDR3 length: 19 residues. Germline V gene data show CDR1 as LGHNA and CDR2 as YNFKEQ.

This chain uses TRBV2 with TRBJ2-3; the match to TRBD2 covers 15 bases. Germline values: CDR1 SNHLY, CDR2 FYNNEI. The CDR3 totals 16 residues. Trimming at V came to 4 bases and at J to 7 bases, leaving 6 bases not matched to a gene. The CDR3 protein is CASSGGTSGRMHTQYF. The CDR3 DNA is TGTGCCAGCAGTGGCGGGACTAGCGGGAGGATGCATACGCAGTATTTT.

V usage is TRBV27 and J usage is TRBJ2-1; TRBD1 is a possible D gene (6 bases). Trimming took off 3 bases at V and 6 bases at J, with 12 bases between the two ends. Germline loops: CDR1 MNHEY, CDR2 SMNVEV (reference sequence). The CDR3 length is 14 residues. In nucleotides, the CDR3 is TGTGCCAGCAGTTTTCTTGGCAGGGGCAATGAGCAGTTCTTC. Protein sequence: CASSFLGRGNEQFF.

This clone was seen only once. A far more abundant clone sits one base away, making this likely a read error. The same CDR3 arises from other DNA sequences in this sample as well. This rearrangement joins TRBV28 to TRBJ1-2; 10 nucleotides line up with TRBD1. This CDR3 contains 14 residues. Germline V gene sequence: CDR1 MDHEN, CDR2 SYDVKM. This CDR3 reads CASRAGTGAYGYTF. In nucleotides, the CDR3 is TGTGCCAGCAGGGCCGGGACAGGGGCCTATGGTTACACCTTC.